This T cell receptor (beta chain) stems from a study of cytomegalovirus exposure and HLA in healthy donors (dated by TCRdb to 2017 to 2019). About the study as a whole: In an earlier analysis of roughly 500 of the donors, roughly 300 Gb of sequence data and 90 million to 130 million unique TCR beta sequences from about 180 million T cells were reported. An early release that covered more than 550 HLA-typed donors contained 300 to 350 gigabases of sequencing data and 70 million to 100 million unique TCR sequences. Among the approximately 430 genotyped donors, about 85% belonged to the genetic ancestry cluster associated with self-reported Caucasian donors. The aim of the study was to test whether cataloging public T cell receptors could identify signatures of past pathogen exposure. Using immunosequencing, the study profiled T cell repertoires from around 670 subjects and related those repertoires to cytomegalovirus serostatus. A separate validation cohort of about 110 different subjects was used in addition to the 666-subject first cohort. The study combined high-throughput TCR immunosequencing, statistical association of individual TCRs with disease status, and machine learning to predict cytomegalovirus infection status. A later analysis re-analyzed previously published TCR beta repertoires from 550 to 700 donors and added high-resolution HLA genotyping to study TCR occurrence patterns. Rather than using new phenotypic data, the later analysis identified candidate immune exposures from TCR beta sequences and from how often those sequences occurred across donors. An earlier analysis of some 500 of the donors applied high-throughput TCR beta sequencing to assess whether each TCR beta V gene segment acted as functional or pseudogenic. Donor age, sex, ethnicity and CMV serostatus were compiled alongside the repertoire data. A later genetic analysis used genome-wide SNP genotypes for about three fifths of the roughly 700 donors, treating that subset as a discovery cohort. Every repertoire in the discovery cohort had been generated on one and the same sequencing platform. HLA typing included class I and class II loci at four-digit resolution. The number of typed donors differed by locus: roughly 620-630 for A, B, C, DRB1 and DQB1; about 520 for DQA1; over 600 for DPA1; and around 450 for DPB1. Because of strong linkage in the cohort, 4 to 6 DR-DQ haplotypes were treated as single units for association and clustering. Among 300 to 500 genotyped donors of the cohort, an average of around 240,000 unique TCR beta nucleotide sequences was sequenced per donor, of which 15% to 20% were non-productive.

Study-level results and caveats: The presence/absence analyses assumed that sequencing depth was roughly uniform across donors, and that assumption may not be true. Three of the identified cytomegalovirus-associated TCR beta chains were confirmed in vitro to be specific for cytomegalovirus antigens. A further reported finding was that TCR beta sequences accurately predicted the HLA-A and HLA-B alleles for most subjects in the first cohort. In this cohort, only TCR beta chains were sequenced, and detectable features were limited by the absence of alpha or paired-chain data. Across donors, most TCR sequences were observed very rarely, whereas some public TCRs were present in many individuals. Broadly in line with IMGT annotations, most TCR beta V segments showed up in productive rearrangements about 87% or about 30% of the time in an earlier analysis of around 600 of the donors. According to a later analysis, parvovirus B19, influenza, CMV and Epstein-Barr virus appeared linked to several top co-occurrence clusters. In a later analysis, most CMV-associated TCR beta chains were found to appear HLA-restricted, with HLA associations seemingly driven largely by CMV exposure. The study listed 170 or so TCR beta chains as associated with cytomegalovirus. An association between a missense DCLRE1C variant and V-gene and J-gene trimming of TCR beta chains was found in a later genetic analysis and replicated in an independent cohort. The sequencing pipeline was judged likely to have produced a cluster of highly shared sequence variants as a technical artifact. Correlated functional status among segregating V segments might reflect linkage disequilibrium, but an unknown experimental factor could not be ruled out. Because HLA typing was missing for some donors at each locus, association tests included only the typed subset. A later genetic analysis reported fewer N-insertions in productive TCRs among donors in an Asian-associated ancestry cluster than the roughly 720-donor mean. When HLA alleles, especially DR and DQ, strongly co-occurred, attributing TCR associations to individual alleles was difficult. Some IMGT-functional V segments, including TRBV6-2 and TRBV6-3, could not be told apart with the 87-base-pair reads, so those segments were excluded. Seventeen rarely observed V segments, including chromosome 9 orphons, were excluded from the earlier analysis of just under 600 of the donors because counts were too low. Specific HLA alleles were associated with 18,000 or so TCR beta sequences at a false discovery rate of 0.05 in a later analysis. The classifier was reported to diagnose cytomegalovirus status with high specificity and sensitivity in both the original cohort and the validation cohort. In a later analysis, HLA-associated TCR beta chains were found to be more clonally expanded and to have lower generation probabilities than equally common non-associated chains. For the cohort, immune exposure information was limited to CMV serostatus. It was suggested by the authors that the approach could potentially be generalized to other disease states and immunological phenotypes. In a later analysis, the rate of TCR association differed among HLA loci, with DRB1 alleles having the most associated TCRs and HLA-C alleles having the fewest.

In total, 630 or so healthy bone marrow donors made up the cohort. Cohort members were all nominally healthy when sampled, although unrecorded immune exposures were likely present. The donor tested CMV seronegative, placing the donor among the 352 seronegative members of the cohort. Each donor provided a peripheral blood sample, and peripheral blood mononuclear cells were used for TCR beta sequencing. Genomic DNA was extracted from the blood cell samples with the Qiagen DNeasy Blood Extraction Kit. Receptor libraries were prepared by the immunoSEQ multiplex PCR assay. The multiplex PCR relied on a mix of 60 forward primers for TCR Vbeta segments and 13 reverse primers for TCR Jbeta segments. The CDR3 region of rearranged TCR beta genes was amplified from genomic DNA with a multiplex PCR assay. On the Illumina HiSeq System, the amplified TCR beta libraries were sequenced as 87-base-pair reads. The authors' analysis ran thus. In a later analysis, tens of millions of unique TCR beta chains were counted across the 500 to 850 repertoires, and roughly 11 million of these chains were shared by at least two donors. Raw reads were error-corrected and collapsed into unique sequences by a nearest-neighbor algorithm in which closely related sequences were merged to remove PCR and sequencing errors. V, D and J gene segments were assigned by aligning CDR3 sequences to IMGT reference sequences. Each retained sequence needed at least a six-nucleotide match to both a V gene segment and a J gene segment. A rearrangement was called productive if the CDR3 had no stop codons and remained in frame with V and J, and every other rearrangement was called non-productive. CDR3 was defined by IMGT convention, running from the second conserved V-encoded cysteine to the conserved J-encoded phenylalanine. The earlier analysis of fewer than 700 of the donors excluded sequences that lacked an unambiguous match to a single V gene segment. An earlier analysis of 587 of the donors classified V segments as functional when productive rearrangements were above 56.7% and as segregating when the standard deviation between donors was above 5%. A statistical classification framework was built to diagnose cytomegalovirus status from the catalog of TCR beta chain sequences. V and J gene assignment, in a later analysis, came from comparing TCR nucleotide sequences with IMGT/GENE-DB human TR gene sequences. A later analysis assigned CDR3 sequences and most-parsimonious VDJ recombination scenarios with the TCRdist pipeline. In a later analysis, every TCR beta chain was defined by the combination of its CDR3 amino acid sequence and its V-gene family, and reads without a unique V-gene family were dropped. In a later analysis, 500 to 700 highly shared, low-generation-probability nucleotide sequences were removed to address suspected cross-contamination and a sequencing artifact. In a later analysis, a clonal expansion index was calculated for each public chain from normalized within-repertoire ranks of inferred template counts. In a later analysis, generation probabilities were computed using a VDJ recombination model fitted to out-of-frame rearrangements, and the results were checked against IGoR. A later analysis scored TCR-TCR, TCR-HLA and TCR-CMV co-occurrence with hypergeometric tests, applying a repertoire-size bias correction to TCR pairs. To estimate false discovery rates, a later analysis permuted the HLA or CMV assignments 20 times. In a later analysis, co-occurring TCRs were grouped with DBSCAN, and TCRdist sequence similarity was added when clustering was performed within HLA-allele-positive subsets. For co-occurrence clustering, repertoires with fewer than 30,000 or more than 120,000 public chains were excluded, along with a handful of repertoires with anomalous nucleotide sharing. The table was pulled from immuneACCESS by TCRdb, which kept in-frame rearrangements only. Such tables lose some clones; where checked, under half of the loss comes from unresolved V genes, and the rest has no known cause. V, J and clone size were drawn from that table, and D and trimming were deduced from the DNA. This sample's listing comprises over 100,000 clones. Roughly 3.7% of the sample rests with the top ten.

Per the germline V gene, SGHRS is the CDR1 and YFSETQ is the CDR2. The CDR3 runs 14 amino acids, cysteine and phenylalanine included. Of the read, only the CDR3 DNA is kept; its 42 bases are in frame from base 1. Trimming removed 4 bases from V and 1 base from J; the gene matches leave 3 bases unexplained. Regarding this clone: It has no known antigen specificity.

The sample was PBMCs. This sequence originates from a man in his thirties or forties in good health and CMV-seronegative. The chain joins TRBV5-1 to TRBJ1-1, with 8 bases in between that match TRBD1. CDR3 loop: CASSPTGENTEAFF. DNA sequence: TGCGCCAGCAGCCCGACAGGGGAGAACACTGAAGCTTTCTTT.